This T cell receptor (beta chain) was sequenced in a study of OX40 agonist ivuxolimab in advanced cancers. Across the whole study: Patient treatment consisted of intravenous ivuxolimab administration every 2 weeks at 0.01 to 10 mg/kg. Patients in dose escalation had liver, melanoma, kidney or head and neck cancers. Of mixed ages from about 23 to 85 and averaging around 60 years, the group was approximately 80% male. Prior anti-PD-1, anti-PD-L1 or anti-CTLA-4 therapy was allowed; around 40% had some.

In its sample, this clone was seen a few times. Germline lookup yields CDR1 MDHEN and CDR2 SYDVKM. This CDR3 is 14 amino acids long. Trimming removed 2 bases from V and 9 bases from J; junction bases left unmatched: 9. This table comes from immunoSEQ multiplex PCR, and its TCRdb copy is limited to in-frame clones, with some not included. The sample has 57,000 or so clones; more than 70% are singletons. Here the sequenced sample was CD4+ or CD8+ T cells sorted from blood, taken in a trial of the OX40 agonist ivuxolimab. The chain couples TRBV28 to TRBJ1-1; 7 bases are shared with TRBD1. The receptor was isolated from an adult with an advanced solid tumor such as melanoma, head and neck, liver or kidney cancer. The CDR3 bases are TGTGCCAGCAGTTTAGGGGACCGGGACAGAAAAGCTTTCTTT. It codes for CASSLGDRDRKAFF. Full variable domain (outside the CDR3, taken from reference TRBV28 and TRBJ1-1): DVKVTQSSRYLVKRTGEKVFLECVQDMDHENMFWYRQDPGLGLRLIYFSYDVKMKEKGDIPEGYSVSREKKERFSLILESASTNQTSMYLCASSLGDRDRKAFFGQGTRLTVV.